Below are 31 T cell receptor beta chains sequenced from a single sample in a study of tumor-infiltrating lymphocytes in primary liver carcinoma. The input was approximately 500 ng total RNA; TCR beta cDNA was made from it with a constant-region primer. Modified slightly, ARM-PCR produced TCR beta libraries over three nested multiplex PCR rounds. For roughly 10 cycles apiece, the opening two PCR rounds ran with TRBV1-TRBV30 forward primers and a C-beta reverse primer. One entry per CDR3 protein results from TCRdb running MiXCR on the multiplex PCR reads. The profile shows roughly 190,000 distinct CDR3 sequences, approximately 86% of them singletons. Between 20 and 30 mg of unsorted bulk tissue served as the source from which RNA and DNA were co-extracted. The sample consisted of tumor tissue from primary liver carcinoma. These receptors were taken from a man aged 40-49 years with primary liver carcinoma and hepatitis B virus infection.

With regard to this clonotype: In this CDR3 the conserved last residue, phenylalanine or tryptophan, is missing, so a read error is likely. V is TRBV6-5 and J is TRBJ1-6; TRBD1 might be the D (5 bases). The CDR3 extends over 15 amino acids. Germline V gives CDR1 MNHEY, CDR2 SVGAGI. The CDR3 nucleotides read TGTGCCAGCAGTTACTCAACCCAGGGTCATTCATCCCTCCACTCT. It codes for CASSYSTQGHSSLHS.

The genes are TRBV29-1 and TRBJ2-5; 10 nucleotides line up with TRBD1. Germline V CDR1 and CDR2: SQVTM, ANQGSEA. CDR3 length equals 15 residues. V shed 3 bases, J shed 1 base, and the junction held 5 bases outside the gene matches. Here the CDR3 reads CSVELDRGRQETQYF. As DNA, the CDR3 is TGCAGCGTTGAGCTCGACAGGGGGCGCCAAGAGACCCAGTACTTC.

This chain links TRBV11-2 with TRBJ2-3, with 9 bases fitting TRBD2. CDR3 size: 15 residues. The germline gives CDR1 SGHAT, CDR2 FQNNGV. DNA of the CDR3: TGTGCTAGTAGCTTAGAGTGGACTAGCGCAAATACGCAGTATTTT. Translating gives CASSLEWTSANTQYF.

This clonotype has ten or more counts. J is TRBJ2-1 and V is TRBV5-1, with D perhaps matching TRBD2 (6 bases). The CDR3 is made up of 15 amino acids. V was shortened by 0 bases and J by 5 bases, with 12 bases between the two germline ends. Per the germline V gene, CDR1 is SGHRS and CDR2 is YFSETQ. The DNA for the CDR3 is TGCGCCAGCAGCTTGGTAGTGACTAGTGACAATGAGCAGTTCTTC. Translated, it gives CASSLVVTSDNEQFF. Combining the CDR3 with reference TRBV5-1 and TRBJ2-1 gives the whole variable domain KAGVTQTPRYLIKTRGQQVTLSCSPISGHRSVSWYQQTPGQGLQFLFEYFSETQRNKGNFPGRFSGRQFSNSRSEMNVSTLELGDSALYLCASSLVVTSDNEQFFGPGTRLTVL.

In the case of this clonotype: Sequence at one end of the junction differs from germline and may be a read error. The CDR3 spells CTSSQGAGALLYDYTF. CDR3 sequence (DNA): TGTACCAGCAGCCAAGGTGCCGGCGCCCTTCTCTATGACTACACCTTC. This chain joins TRBV4-2 and TRBJ1-2, with D unclear. The CDR3 is made up of 16 amino acids. The germline gives CDR1 LGHNA, CDR2 YNFKEQ.

At least ten counts were recorded for this clonotype. The V call is TRBV14, the J call TRBJ2-5, with D possibly being TRBD2 (6 bases). Between the trimmed V and J ends, which lost 0 bases and 0 bases, there was a span of 8 bases. Germline V gene data show CDR1 as SGHDN and CDR2 as FVKESK. This CDR3 contains 15 residues. The CDR3 reads CASSQDGGYQETQYF. The CDR3 DNA is TGTGCCAGCAGCCAAGATGGGGGGTACCAAGAGACCCAGTACTTC. Together with reference TRBV14 and TRBJ2-5, the CDR3 gives the full variable domain: EAGVTQFPSHSVIEKGQTVTLRCDPISGHDNLYWYRRVMGKEIKFLLHFVKESKQDESGMPNNRFLAERTGGTYSTLKVQPAELEDSGVYFCASSQDGGYQETQYFGPGTRLLVL.

With regard to this clonotype: Germline is not matched at one junction end, which may reflect a read error. J is TRBJ2-3 and V is TRBV4-3; 12 bases fit TRBD2. The germline V gene has CDR1 LGHNA and CDR2 YSLEER. This CDR3 spans 17 amino acids. CDR3 protein: CTSSQEPLAGGTDTQYF. In nucleotides, the CDR3 is TGCACCAGCAGCCAAGAACCCCTAGCGGGAGGGACAGATACGCAATATTTT.

Notes on this clonotype: This CDR3 fails to terminate in the conserved phenylalanine or tryptophan, so it likely reflects a read error. The J gene is TRBJ2-7, the V gene TRBV12-3 or TRBV12-4; possibly TRBD1 or TRBD2 for D (6 bases each). The CDR3 consists of 15 residues. Trimming stripped 6 bases from V and 6 bases from J, with 21 bases between. This CDR3 is CASSPSGGRLVEQYL. CDR3 DNA sequence: TGTGCCAGCAGCCCCTCCGGGGGCCGTCTAGTCGAGCAGTACCTC.

V and J are TRBV12-3 or TRBV12-4 and TRBJ2-2; tentatively, D is TRBD1 (5 bases). This CDR3 contains 15 residues. The V end was cut by 1 base, the J end by 8 bases, with 14 bases between. The CDR3 bases are TGTGCCAGCAGTTTAGTTATGGGGCGCGCGGGGGAGCTGTTTTTT. Its translation is CASSLVMGRAGELFF.

A remark on this clonotype: The junction and the germline gene differ at one end; a read error may be behind it. The chain uses TRBV29-1 and TRBJ2-3; 8 positions agree with TRBD2. CDR1 and CDR2 (germline): SQVTM, ANQGSEA. The CDR3 runs to 13 residues. DNA for the CDR3: TGCAGCGCCCCAGCGGGGGACACAGATACGCAGTATTTC. This encodes CSAPAGDTDTQYF.

Worth noting for this clonotype: At one of its ends the junction is not consistent with the germline gene, which may arise from a read error. The chain links TRBV6-5 to TRBJ2-3, with 11 bases identical to TRBD1. From germline, CDR1 is MNHEY and CDR2 SVGAGI. This CDR3 spans 17 amino acids. This CDR3 is CASSSETPGQGGDTRYF. The CDR3 DNA follows: TGTGCCAGCAGCTCCGAGACGCCGGGACAGGGGGGAGATACGCGGTATTTT.

The V call is TRBV6-5, the J call TRBJ2-5; D is perhaps TRBD1 (6 bases). CDR1 MNHEY and CDR2 SVGAGI come from the germline V gene. V was pared by 6 bases and J by 5 bases, with 13 bases between. The CDR3 covers 13 residues. CDR3 protein: CASSLGQWETQYF. The CDR3 DNA reads as TGTGCCAGCAGCCTTGGACAGTGGGAGACCCAGTACTTC.

Turning to this clonotype: A read error may produce the germline difference seen at one junction end. CDR3 sequence (DNA): TGTGCCAGCAGCTTTGATGAGCACACCTGGGAGCTGTTTTTT. Translation gives CASSFDEHTWELFF. The V gene is TRBV5-4, the J gene TRBJ2-2; no clear D gene. This CDR3 is 14 amino acids long. CDR1 and CDR2 from the germline V gene are SGHNT and YYREEE (reference sequence).

A remark on this clonotype: Here the CDR3 omits its conserved ending phenylalanine or tryptophan, so a read error is the likely source. The chain uses TRBV6-1 and TRBJ2-7; D gene ambiguous. The CDR3 spans 13 residues. Germline lookup yields CDR1 MNHNS and CDR2 SASEGT. Trimming shortened V by 2 bases and J by 9 bases, and 14 bases separated the two germline ends. For the CDR3, the DNA is TGTGCCAGCAGTGAAACTTACGACCTCGTGCAGTACTTA. Protein product: CASSETYDLVQYL.

On this clonotype: Mismatch with germline at one junction end may stem from a read error. The V call is TRBV11-2, the J call TRBJ2-1; TRBD1 agrees at 8 bases. Germline lookup yields CDR1 SGHAT and CDR2 FQNNGV. There are 15 residues in the CDR3. The CDR3 DNA is TGTGTCAGCACCTTAAGGACAGGGCCGCGGAATGAGCAGTTCTTC. This codes for CVSTLRTGPRNEQFF.

A note on this clonotype: Sequence at one end of the junction differs from germline and may be a read error. This chain uses TRBV2 with TRBJ1-6, with D perhaps TRBD1 (6 bases). The germline V gene has CDR1 SNHLY and CDR2 FYNNEI. The CDR3 sequence is 13 residues long. In DNA form, the CDR3 reads TGTACCAGCAGTACCGACAGGAATTCACCCCTCCACTTT. Translated: CTSSTDRNSPLHF.

Concerning this clonotype: Sequence at one end of the junction differs from germline and may be a read error. This chain uses TRBV4-2 with TRBJ2-7; 11 bases align to TRBD2. The CDR3 has 16 amino acids. Germline V gene lookup returns CDR1 LGHNA and CDR2 YNFKEQ. The CDR3 coding sequence is TGTGCCAGCAGTCAAGATGGGACTAGCGGCCCCTACGAGCAGTACTTC. It is translated as CASSQDGTSGPYEQYF.

Comments on this clonotype: One end of the junction varies from germline; a read error may be responsible. V gene TRBV18 combines with J gene TRBJ2-3; 8 bases are shared with TRBD2. The CDR3 has 15 residues. Germline CDR1 and CDR2: KGHSH and LQKENI. The CDR3 spells CASSPASGSRDTQYF. The CDR3 bases are TGTGCCAGCTCACCTGCGAGCGGGAGCAGAGATACGCAGTATTTT.

On this clonotype: At one end the junction does not follow the germline gene, possibly because of a read error. Here the CDR3 DNA reads TGTGCCAGCAGTCAAGGGGCAGCGGACATGCTCGAGCAGTACTTC. It specifies CASSQGAADMLEQYF. J is TRBJ2-7 and V is TRBV4-2; D is perhaps TRBD1 or TRBD2 (5 bases each). CDR1 is LGHNA and CDR2 is YNFKEQ in the germline V gene. This CDR3 comprises 15 residues.

In the case of this clonotype: One end of the junction does not line up with germline, which may come from a read error. The CDR3 sequence: CASSPLDRRGQYF. CDR3 coding DNA: TGTGCCAGCAGTCCCCTCGATCGTCGGGGGCAGTATTTC. The chain links TRBV12-3 or TRBV12-4 to TRBJ2-1; D may match TRBD1 or TRBD2 (6 bases each). The CDR3 covers 13 residues.

Notes on this clonotype: One junction end disagrees with the germline gene, perhaps due to a read error. This chain connects TRBV4-3 to TRBJ2-6, with D uncertain. CDR1 is LGHNA and CDR2 is YSLEER in the germline V gene. This CDR3 is 15 amino acids long. CDR3 nucleotides: TGCGCGAGCAGCCATGGGATACCTGGGGCCAACGTCCTGACTTTC. Its translation is CASSHGIPGANVLTF.

This clonotype was observed a few times. At one boundary the junction diverges from the germline segment, which might be a read error. The rearrangement links TRBV11-2 to TRBJ2-7, with D unclear. Germline CDR1 is SGHAT and CDR2 is FQNNGV. CDR3 length equals 15 residues. The DNA of the CDR3 is TGTGCCAACAGCTCCGGACGTCTATACGCGCGCGAGCAGTACTTC. It yields the protein CANSSGRLYAREQYF. Combining the CDR3 with reference TRBV11-2 and TRBJ2-7 gives the whole variable domain EAGVAQSPRYKIIEKRQSVAFWCNPISGHATLYWYQQILGQGPKLLIQFQNNGVVDDSQLPKDRFSAERLKGVDSTLKIQPAKLEDSAVYLCANSSGRLYAREQYFGPGTRLTVT.

As concerns this clonotype: A junction boundary mismatches the germline segment, possibly from a read error. This chain links TRBV6-2 or TRBV6-3 with TRBJ2-1, with 7 bases lining up with TRBD2. The CDR3 consists of 16 residues. Germline loops: CDR1 MNHEY, CDR2 SVGEGT. This chain's CDR3 is CDSRPRTSGRTNEQIF. The CDR3 nucleotides are TGTGACAGCAGACCCAGGACTAGTGGGAGGACCAATGAGCAGATCTTC.

V and J are TRBV6-1 and TRBJ2-2; no definite D call. This CDR3 has 14 amino acids. In germline, CDR1 is MNHNS, CDR2 SASEGT. Between the trimmed V and J ends, which lost 5 bases and 5 bases, there was a span of 12 bases. This CDR3 reads CASSYMAETGELFF. The CDR3 DNA is TGTGCCAGCAGTTACATGGCAGAGACCGGGGAGCTGTTTTTT.

This chain links TRBV4-1 with TRBJ1-6; D is ambiguous. V gave up 9 bases and J gave up 8 bases, with 17 bases separating them. Germline values: CDR1 MGHRA, CDR2 YSYEKL. The CDR3 extends over 14 amino acids. The CDR3 DNA reads as TGCGCCAGGATCCACCCCTGGACGGATTCACCCCTCCACTTT. This encodes CARIHPWTDSPLHF.

This clonotype was seen only a few times. At one of its ends the junction is not consistent with the germline gene, which may arise from a read error. The rearrangement uses TRBV29-1 and TRBJ2-7; the D call may be TRBD1 or TRBD2 (5 bases each). From germline, CDR1 is SQVTM and CDR2 ANQGSEA. The CDR3 is 16 amino acids. The CDR3 DNA sequence: TGTAGCGTCATGACATCTGGGACCGGCACTTCCTACGAGCAGTGCTTC. Its translation: CSVMTSGTGTSYEQCF.

The J gene is TRBJ2-1, the V gene TRBV29-1; D is possibly TRBD2 (5 bases). The CDR3 is made up of 14 amino acids. Germline V gives CDR1 SQVTM, CDR2 ANQGSEA. V was pared by 6 bases and J by 9 bases, with 21 bases between. The CDR3 protein is CSVGARGPRREQFF. CDR3 DNA: TGCAGCGTCGGAGCGCGAGGGCCTCGGCGTGAGCAGTTCTTC.

The rearrangement joins TRBV6-2 or TRBV6-3 to TRBJ2-1; 7 bases line up with TRBD1. Per the germline V gene, CDR1 is MNHEY and CDR2 is SVGEGT. With V trimmed by 7 bases and J by 6 bases, 12 bases remained unmatched. The CDR3 has 15 amino acids. The CDR3 bases are TGTGCCAGCACGTCAGGGGGTATCGGGGCCAATGAGCAGTTCTTC. Its protein is CASTSGGIGANEQFF.

A note on this clonotype: A read error is likely, as this CDR3 ends without the conserved phenylalanine or tryptophan. CDR3 nucleotide sequence: TGTGCCAGCAGCGCTGGGGGAAGCTCTGTTGGAGCCCGCACAGATATGCAGTATTTA. The encoded protein is CASSAGGSSVGARTDMQYL. V gene TRBV11-1 combines with J gene TRBJ2-3; either TRBD1 or TRBD2 may supply D (5 bases each). The CDR3 has 19 residues. The V gene's germline CDR1 is SGHAT and CDR2 FQDESV (reference sequence).

This chain connects TRBV4-2 to TRBJ2-7; 8 positions match TRBD2. The CDR3 has 18 amino acids. V dropped 2 bases and J dropped 5; count of bases not matched to a gene: 17. Germline lookup yields CDR1 LGHNA and CDR2 YNFKEQ. The CDR3: CASSQNSPSSGKRHEQYF. The CDR3 DNA is TGTGCCAGCAGCCAAAACTCCCCGAGTAGCGGGAAGAGACACGAGCAGTACTTC.

In regard to this clonotype: A junction boundary mismatches the germline segment, possibly from a read error. This rearrangement joins TRBV29-1 to TRBJ2-2; TRBD2 aligns across 9 bases. CDR1 and CDR2 (germline): SQVTM, ANQGSEA. This CDR3 contains 15 residues. The CDR3 nucleotides are TGCAGCGTTGGGACTAGCGCGGCGTACACCAGGGAACTGTTTTTT. It specifies CSVGTSAAYTRELFF.